This is a list of T cell receptor beta chains from one sample in a study of blood T cell repertoires in COVID-19. Data came from immunoSEQ multiplex PCR; TCRdb stores just in-frame clones and leaves some out. The sample lists about 130,000 clones, roughly 85% occurring once. Source material: peripheral blood. These receptors originate from a man aged 80 or over with active or convalescent COVID-19. CDR3s include the opening cysteine and the closing phenylalanine or tryptophan. The order of the fields is V gene, D gene, clone size, J gene, CDR3 protein, CDR3 DNA. The D gene is left open where the match is weak. Clone size is stated in some rows and not others, as once, few, many or a class when expanded.

v_gene: TRBV6-6
d_gene: .
abundance: .
j_gene: TRBJ2-2
CDR3aa: CASRPSSGSLAGELFF
CDR3nt: TGTGCCAGCAGGCCCTCTAGTGGGAGTCTGGCCGGGGAGCTGTTTTTT

v_gene: TRBV9
d_gene: .
abundance: .
j_gene: TRBJ2-1
CDR3aa: CASSVTGSYNEQFF
CDR3nt: TGTGCCAGCAGCGTAACGGGGTCCTACAATGAGCAGTTCTTC

v_gene: TRBV19
d_gene: .
abundance: .
j_gene: TRBJ1-1
CDR3aa: CASNRVNTEAFF
CDR3nt: TGTGCCAGTAACAGGGTGAACACTGAAGCTTTCTTT

v_gene: TRBV9
d_gene: .
abundance: .
j_gene: TRBJ2-3
CDR3aa: CASSASDTQYF
CDR3nt: TGTGCCAGCAGCGCCTCAGATACGCAGTATTTT

v_gene: TRBV27
d_gene: TRBD1
abundance: .
j_gene: TRBJ2-2
CDR3aa: CASRYRGTGELFF
CDR3nt: TGTGCCAGCAGATACAGGGGCACCGGGGAGCTGTTTTTT

v_gene: TRBV24-1
d_gene: .
abundance: .
j_gene: TRBJ1-1
CDR3aa: CATSAGAEAFF
CDR3nt: TGTGCCACCAGTGCCGGTGCTGAAGCTTTCTTT

v_gene: TRBV7-8
d_gene: .
abundance: .
j_gene: TRBJ2-7
CDR3aa: CASSLHTRLGLDEQYF
CDR3nt: TGTGCCAGCAGCCTCCACACCCGCTTGGGCCTGGACGAGCAGTACTTC

v_gene: TRBV28
d_gene: TRBD1
abundance: .
j_gene: TRBJ1-2
CDR3aa: CASSPATGGGYGYTF
CDR3nt: TGTGCCAGCAGTCCGGCTACAGGGGGGGGCTATGGCTACACCTTC

v_gene: TRBV6-1
d_gene: .
abundance: .
j_gene: TRBJ1-2
CDR3aa: CASSETQGSYGYTF
CDR3nt: TGTGCCAGCAGTGAAACTCAGGGCAGCTATGGCTACACCTTC

v_gene: TRBV7-7
d_gene: .
abundance: .
j_gene: TRBJ2-5
CDR3aa: CASSLGSLQETQYF
CDR3nt: TGTGCCAGCAGCTTGGGGAGTCTCCAAGAGACCCAGTACTTC

v_gene: TRBV7-2
d_gene: TRBD1
abundance: once
j_gene: TRBJ1-1
CDR3aa: CASSPGGAGNTEAFF
CDR3nt: TGTGCCAGCAGCCCAGGGGGTGCAGGGAACACTGAAGCTTTCTTT

v_gene: TRBV28
d_gene: TRBD1
abundance: .
j_gene: TRBJ1-3
CDR3aa: CASSEPGQGGNTIYF
CDR3nt: TGTGCCAGCAGTGAACCGGGACAGGGTGGAAACACCATATATTTT

v_gene: TRBV4-3
d_gene: TRBD2
abundance: .
j_gene: TRBJ2-5
CDR3aa: CASSQERSTSGSTETQYF
CDR3nt: TGCGCCAGCAGCCAAGAACGGTCCACTAGCGGGAGTACGGAGACCCAGTACTTC

v_gene: TRBV7-6
d_gene: TRBD1
abundance: .
j_gene: TRBJ2-1
CDR3aa: CASSPRTGGWFF
CDR3nt: TGTGCCAGCAGCCCAAGGACAGGGGGCTGGTTCTTC

v_gene: TRBV19
d_gene: TRBD2
abundance: once
j_gene: TRBJ2-2
CDR3aa: CASATSGANTGELFF
CDR3nt: TGTGCCAGTGCGACTAGCGGGGCGAACACCGGGGAGCTGTTTTTT

v_gene: TRBV3-1/TRBV3-2
d_gene: TRBD1
abundance: .
j_gene: TRBJ1-2
CDR3aa: CASSQDAGGDYGYTF
CDR3nt: TGTGCCAGCAGCCAAGATGCAGGGGGTGACTATGGCTACACCTTC

v_gene: TRBV10-3
d_gene: TRBD2
abundance: .
j_gene: TRBJ2-3
CDR3aa: CAISEGLAGKTSTDTQYF
CDR3nt: TGTGCCATCAGTGAAGGACTAGCGGGGAAGACTAGCACAGATACGCAGTATTTT